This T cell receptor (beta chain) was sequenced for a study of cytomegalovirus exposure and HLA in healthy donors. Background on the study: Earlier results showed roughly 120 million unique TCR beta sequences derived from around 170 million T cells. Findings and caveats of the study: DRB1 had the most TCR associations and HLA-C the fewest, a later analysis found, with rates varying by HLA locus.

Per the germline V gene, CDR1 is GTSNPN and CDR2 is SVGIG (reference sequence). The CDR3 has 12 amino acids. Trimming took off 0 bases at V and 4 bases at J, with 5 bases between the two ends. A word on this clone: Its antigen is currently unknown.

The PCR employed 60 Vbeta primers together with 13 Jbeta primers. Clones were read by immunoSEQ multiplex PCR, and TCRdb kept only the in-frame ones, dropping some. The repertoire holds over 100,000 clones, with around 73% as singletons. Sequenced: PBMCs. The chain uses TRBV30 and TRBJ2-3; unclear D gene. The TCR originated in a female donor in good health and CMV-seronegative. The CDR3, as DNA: TGTGCCTGGAGTGTAGGAGCAGATACGCAGTATTTT. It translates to CAWSVGADTQYF.